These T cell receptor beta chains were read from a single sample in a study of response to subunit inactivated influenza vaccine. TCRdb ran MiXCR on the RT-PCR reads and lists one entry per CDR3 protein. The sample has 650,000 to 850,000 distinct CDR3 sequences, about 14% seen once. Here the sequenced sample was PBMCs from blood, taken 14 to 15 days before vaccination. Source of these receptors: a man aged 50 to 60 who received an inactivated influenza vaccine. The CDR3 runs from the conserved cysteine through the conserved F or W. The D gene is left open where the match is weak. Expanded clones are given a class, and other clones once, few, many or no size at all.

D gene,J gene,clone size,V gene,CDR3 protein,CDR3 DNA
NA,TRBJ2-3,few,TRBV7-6,CASSLRPSGTGDTQYF,TGTGCCAGCAGCTTACGTCCTAGCGGGACAGGAGATACGCAGTATTTT
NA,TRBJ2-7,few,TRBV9,CASGGGTTYEQYF,TGTGCCAGTGGTGGCGGGACAACCTACGAGCAGTACTTC
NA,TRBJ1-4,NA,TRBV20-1,CSAREGATNEKLFF,TGCAGTGCTAGAGAGGGTGCAACTAATGAAAAACTGTTTTTT
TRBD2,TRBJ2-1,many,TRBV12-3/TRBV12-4,CASSPSGGSAVQFF,TGTGCCAGCAGCCCTAGCGGGGGGTCCGCCGTGCAGTTCTTC
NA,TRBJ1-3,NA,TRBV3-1,CASSRQVGNTMYF,TGTGCCAGCAGTCGACAGGTTGGAAACACCATGTATTTT
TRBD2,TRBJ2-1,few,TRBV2,CASSKRGGTVDNEQFF,TGTGCCAGCAGTAAACGGGGGGGTACAGTGGACAATGAGCAGTTCTTC
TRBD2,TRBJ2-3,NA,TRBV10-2,CASTTSGTSGGVTDTQYF,TGCGCCAGCACCACTTCAGGGACTAGCGGCGGAGTTACAGATACGCAGTATTTT
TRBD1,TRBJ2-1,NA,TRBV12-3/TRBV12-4,CASSIPGQENQQFF,TGTGCCAGCAGTATACCGGGACAGGAGAATCAGCAGTTCTTC
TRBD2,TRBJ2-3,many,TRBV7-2,CASSEGRGGVDTQYF,TGTGCCAGCAGCGAAGGGCGGGGGGGCGTAGATACGCAGTATTTT
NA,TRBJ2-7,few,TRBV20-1,CSVGQASSYEQYF,TGCAGTGTCGGTCAGGCTTCCTCCTACGAGCAGTACTTC
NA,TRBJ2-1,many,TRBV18,CASSPGTVSYNEQFF,TGTGCCAGCAGTCCGGGGACTGTCTCCTACAATGAGCAGTTCTTC
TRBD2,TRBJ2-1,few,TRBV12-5,CASGLEIGTSGRALYNEQFF,TGTGCTAGTGGTTTAGAGATTGGGACTAGCGGGAGGGCTTTATACAATGAGCAGTTCTTC